The clone carrying this TCR beta chain was counted many times. As yet, its antigen is unknown. V was clipped by 3 bases and J by 2 bases; unmatched bases: 13. CDR3 length: 18 amino acids. Germline CDR1 is SGHVS and CDR2 is FQNEAQ. Uncontrolled infections, other autoimmune diseases, pregnancy or lactation led to exclusion of patients. Template material for amplifying TCR beta CDR3 regions consisted of RNA transcripts. The HTBI primer set drove a first-round RT-PCR of the TCR CDR3. TCRdb reprocessed the multiplex PCR reads via MiXCR and lists one record per CDR3 protein. There are fewer than 550,000 distinct CDR3 sequences in the sample; about 24% occur only once, and over 9% lies in the top ten. The data originate from a study of T cells in Graves' hyperthyroidism and ophthalmopathy. Looking at the study overall: Peripheral blood specimens were obtained at initial diagnosis, prior to any treatment. Findings and caveats of the study: Within blood appeared most thyroid clonotypes that had expanded above 0.001. The model foresaw ophthalmopathy a median 6.5 months prior to onset.

This chain uses TRBV7-8 with TRBJ2-5; TRBD2 agrees at 9 bases. The sample was blood. The clonotype comes from a woman in her twenties or thirties with Graves' ophthalmopathy. CDR3 residues: CASSLGLSGGGGQETQYF. In DNA form, the CDR3 reads TGTGCCAGCAGCTTGGGACTTAGCGGGGGCGGGGGGCAAGAGACCCAGTACTTC.